This T cell receptor beta chain stems from a study of shared clonotypes between healthy human individuals. Overall study: The study used three CD4 naive, three CD4 memory, two CD8 naive and one CD8 memory plate per donor.

Comment on this clone: The target antigen is unknown.

Method: immunoSEQ multiplex PCR; TCRdb's copy keeps in-frame clones and lacks some. The sample holds about 2.4 million clones, roughly 93% seen once. Overall study findings and caveats: Non-shared clonotypes had lower generation probabilities than those shared by all four donors. Larger estimated richness was generally seen in naive subsets than in memory subsets.

This CDR3 is built from 15 residues. V lost 4 bases and J lost 4; bases outside the gene matches: 6. The germline CDR1 and CDR2 sequences are LNHDA and SQIVND (reference sequence). This receptor was obtained from a young man in good health. Some clones in this sample may be carry-over from other donors' samples. Sequencing was done on a sample of naive CD4+ T cells from PBMCs. Subset described: CD45RA+ positively selected. The V call is TRBV19, the J call TRBJ2-3, with 9 positions matching TRBD1. CDR3 sequence: CASSNGQGRSDTQYF. CDR3 coding DNA: TGTGCCAGTAGTAACGGACAGGGGAGGTCAGATACGCAGTATTTT.